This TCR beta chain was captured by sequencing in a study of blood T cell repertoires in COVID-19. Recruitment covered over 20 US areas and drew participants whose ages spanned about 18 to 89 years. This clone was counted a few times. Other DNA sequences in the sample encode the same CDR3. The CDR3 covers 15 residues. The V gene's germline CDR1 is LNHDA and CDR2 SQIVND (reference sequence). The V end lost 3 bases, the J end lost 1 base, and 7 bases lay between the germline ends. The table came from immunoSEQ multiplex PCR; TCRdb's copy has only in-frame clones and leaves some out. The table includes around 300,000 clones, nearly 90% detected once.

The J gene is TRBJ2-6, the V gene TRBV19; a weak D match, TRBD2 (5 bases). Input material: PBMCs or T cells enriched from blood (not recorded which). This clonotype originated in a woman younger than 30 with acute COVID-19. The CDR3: CASSMRGSGANVLTF. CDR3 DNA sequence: TGTGCCAGTAGTATGAGAGGGTCTGGGGCCAACGTCCTGACTTTC.